Shown below are 26 T cell receptor beta chains from a single sample sequenced in a study of tumor and adjacent non-tumor tissue in lung cancer. RNA was extracted from bulk tissue without any cell sorting. Distant lung tissue was collected more than 3 cm away from the tumor edge. Three rounds of nested PCR, following a modified ARM-PCR protocol, produced the TCRbeta library. TCRdb recomputed calls from the multiplex PCR reads with MiXCR, one row per CDR3 protein. The sample holds roughly 74,000 distinct CDR3 sequences, approximately 82% seen once. Sequencing used distant non-tumor lung tissue. Receptors were obtained from a man between 65 and 80 years old with non-small cell lung cancer.

In regard to this clonotype: The germline gene is not matched at one end of the junction; a read error may be the cause. The rearrangement joins TRBV11-2 to TRBJ2-1; weak D call: TRBD1 (5 bases). Germline loops: CDR1 SGHAT, CDR2 FQNNGV. The CDR3 has 14 residues. CDR3 region: CTSRVRASAWEQFF. The CDR3 DNA reads TGTACCAGCAGGGTAAGGGCCAGCGCCTGGGAGCAGTTCTTC.

With regard to this clonotype: At one end the junction does not follow the germline gene, possibly because of a read error. The chain carries TRBV11-3 and TRBJ1-1; no clear D gene. This CDR3 comprises 16 residues. Germline V gene data show CDR1 as SGHNT and CDR2 as YENEEA. Written as DNA, the CDR3 is TGTGCCAACAGCTTCCGAGACACAACCATGAACACTGAAGCTTTCTTT. Translating it yields CANSFRDTTMNTEAFF.

Concerning this clonotype itself: A junction end diverges from the germline sequence, so it may reflect a read error. This chain joins TRBV6-5 and TRBJ2-2, with D perhaps matching TRBD1 or TRBD2 (5 bases each). The CDR3 runs to 18 residues. Germline V gene lookup returns CDR1 MNHEY and CDR2 SVGAGI. The CDR3, as DNA: TGTCCCAGCAGTTACTCCGGATTAGTGGGACGATACACCGGGGAGCTGTTTTTT. Protein sequence: CPSSYSGLVGRYTGELFF.

This clonotype has a single count. V is TRBV6-5 and J is TRBJ2-7, with a weak D call TRBD1 (6 bases). The CDR3 is 18 amino acids. The V end was cut by 6 bases, the J end by 4 bases, with 28 bases between. Germline lookup yields CDR1 MNHEY and CDR2 SVGAGI. CDR3 sequence: CASSSLTRGTKLVYEQYF. CDR3 DNA: TGTGCCAGCAGCTCACTAACTAGAGGGACAAAACTAGTGTACGAGCAGTACTTC.

This clonotype was recorded many times. The V gene is TRBV6-2 or TRBV6-3, the J gene TRBJ1-2, with a weak D call TRBD1 (5 bases). Per the germline V gene, CDR1 is MNHEY and CDR2 is SVGEGT. Trimming cost V 2 bases and J 5 bases, with 15 bases left between them. This CDR3 is 15 amino acids long. As DNA, the CDR3 is TGTGCCAGCAGTTACCAAGACCAGGGAGGATATGGCTACACCTTC. Protein sequence: CASSYQDQGGYGYTF.

This clonotype has just a few counts. The chain joins TRBV5-1 to TRBJ2-5; 11 bases agree with TRBD1. The J segment lost 5 bases and the V segment lost 0 bases, leaving 3 bases of the junction unmatched. This CDR3 has 15 amino acids. Germline V gene lookup returns CDR1 SGHRS and CDR2 YFSETQ. This chain's CDR3 is CASSLEDRGLETQYF. CDR3 coding DNA: TGCGCCAGCAGCTTGGAGGACAGGGGGCTTGAGACCCAGTACTTC.

In regard to this clonotype: This likely comes from a read error, as the CDR3 has no conserved phenylalanine or tryptophan at its end. The rearrangement joins TRBV29-1 to TRBJ2-1; 7 bases match TRBD2. The CDR3 runs 14 residues. The germline V gene has CDR1 SQVTM and CDR2 ANQGSEA. The CDR3 loop reads CSAVGRGTNDEQFL. The CDR3 nucleotides read TGCAGTGCTGTGGGGAGGGGCACAAACGATGAGCAGTTCTTA.

The table lists this clonotype with a few counts. The chain employs TRBV6-4 and TRBJ2-3; TRBD2 agrees at 12 bases. The CDR3 covers 16 residues. The germline V gene encodes CDR1 MRHNA and CDR2 SNTAGT. V lost 3 bases, J lost 5 bases, and 6 bases stayed unmatched. The CDR3 sequence: CASSEATSGGRDTQYF. CDR3 nucleotides: TGTGCCAGCAGTGAAGCGACTAGCGGGGGAAGAGATACGCAGTATTTT.

About this clonotype itself: Mismatch with germline at one junction end may stem from a read error. The chain recombines TRBV5-6 with TRBJ2-1; D remains ambiguous. Germline V gene data show CDR1 as SGHDT and CDR2 as YYEEEE. The CDR3 sequence is 16 residues long. CDR3 residues: CVSSLEAGASCNEQFF. The CDR3 DNA follows: TGTGTCAGCAGCCTTGAGGCCGGTGCCTCCTGCAATGAGCAGTTCTTC. The variable domain in full, completed from reference TRBV5-6 and TRBJ2-1, reads DAGVTQSPTHLIKTRGQQVTLRCSPKSGHDTVSWYQQALGQGPQFIFQYYEEEERQRGNFPDRFSGHQFPNYSSELNVNALLLGDSALYLCVSSLEAGASCNEQFFGPGTRLTVL.

About this clonotype: A much larger clone sits a single nucleotide away, making a read error possible. V and J are TRBV12-3 or TRBV12-4 and TRBJ1-1; possible D gene TRBD1, 5 bases. CDR3 length equals 13 residues. V lost 6 bases and J lost 2, with 10 bases in between. The CDR3 region has the DNA TGTGCCAGCAGGCGGGGACCCAACACTGAAGCTTTCTTT. It is translated as CASRRGPNTEAFF.

The chain joins TRBV10-3 to TRBJ1-1, with D maybe TRBD1 (6 bases). CDR1 and CDR2 (germline): ENHRY, SYGVKD. The CDR3 has 13 amino acids. This CDR3 reads CVSRDTMNTEAFF. Written as DNA, the CDR3 is TGTGTCTCAAGGGACACAATGAACACTGAAGCTTTCTTT.

With regard to this clonotype: At one of its ends the junction is not consistent with the germline gene, which may arise from a read error. The V and J genes are TRBV18 and TRBJ1-1; D perhaps matches TRBD1 (5 bases). From germline, CDR1 is KGHSH and CDR2 LQKENI. The CDR3 has 14 residues. CDR3 loop: CVSSPPGPNTEAFF. In DNA form, the CDR3 reads TGTGTCAGCTCACCACCGGGGCCAAACACTGAAGCTTTCTTT.

With respect to this clonotype: At one end, the junction sequence differs from germline, possibly due to a read error. This chain links TRBV10-1 with TRBJ2-1; a possible D gene is TRBD2 (7 bases). The V gene's germline CDR1 is WNHNN and CDR2 SYGVQD (reference sequence). The CDR3 loop spans 14 amino acids. Here the CDR3 DNA reads TGCGCCAACAGTCCGGGGGGCTCCTACAATGAACAGTTCTTC. Translated: CANSPGGSYNEQFF.

The chain links TRBV12-3 or TRBV12-4 to TRBJ2-1, with unresolved D. Trimming removed 5 bases at V and 4 bases at J, with 9 bases between. The CDR3 totals 13 residues. The CDR3 sequence is CASSLEIYNEQFF. The CDR3 region has the DNA TGTGCCAGCAGTCTAGAGATATACAATGAGCAGTTCTTC.

A word on this clonotype: One end of the junction varies from germline; a read error may be responsible. The chain links TRBV11-3 to TRBJ1-1; TRBD1 is a possible D gene (6 bases). The CDR3 totals 14 residues. Germline V gene sequence: CDR1 SGHNT, CDR2 YENEEA. CDR3 amino acids: CASTRTGAFNEAFF. Here the CDR3 DNA reads TGTGCTAGCACGCGGACGGGGGCGTTTAATGAAGCTTTCTTT.

About this clonotype itself: Compared with germline, one end of the junction differs, possibly owing to a read error. The chain uses TRBV5-4 and TRBJ2-3; D gene unclear. Germline CDR1 SGHNT, CDR2 YYREEE (reference sequence). The CDR3 is made up of 15 amino acids. The CDR3 protein is CAGSLSQIQTDTQYF. DNA for the CDR3: TGTGCCGGCAGCCTTTCCCAGATACAGACAGATACGCAGTATTTT.

The chain employs TRBV11-2 and TRBJ2-2; D is perhaps TRBD1 (6 bases). There are 15 residues in the CDR3. With 10 bases removed from V and 6 bases from J, the gap between germline ends came to 21 bases. Germline CDR1 and CDR2: SGHAT and FQNNGV. CDR3 sequence reads: CANRYRELVAGELFF. CDR3 in DNA: TGTGCCAACAGGTACAGGGAGCTAGTGGCCGGGGAGCTGTTTTTT.

This clonotype was detected only a few times. At one end, the junction sequence differs from germline, possibly due to a read error. CDR3 region: CASSVERTGFGDKQYF. The CDR3 region has the DNA TGTGCCAGCAGCGTAGAACGGACAGGCTTTGGAGATAAGCAGTATTTT. The J gene is TRBJ2-3, the V gene TRBV11-3; 7 bases match TRBD1. The CDR3 is 16 residues long. Germline V gives CDR1 SGHNT, CDR2 YENEEA.

This clonotype occurred many times. The CDR3, as DNA: TGTGCCACCAGTGATTTGCGGCGGGGGGGCAATGAGCAGTTCTTC. Translation: CATSDLRRGGNEQFF. V usage is TRBV24-1 and J usage is TRBJ2-1; 9 bases are a match to TRBD2. There are 15 residues in the CDR3. Germline values: CDR1 KGHDR, CDR2 SFDVKD. The ends lost 0 bases at V and 6 bases at J; junction bases unmatched: 2.

Regarding this clonotype: This sequence may be a read error, since a much larger clone differs from it by one base. The V and J genes are TRBV5-6 and TRBJ2-4, with D perhaps assigned TRBD1 or TRBD2 (6 bases each). The CDR3 has 16 residues. Germline values: CDR1 SGHDT, CDR2 YYEEEE. V gave up 4 bases and J gave up 1 base, with 15 bases separating them. The CDR3 loop is CASSTLRGDAKNIQYF. CDR3 coding DNA: TGTGCCAGCAGCACGCTGAGGGGGGACGCCAAAAACATTCAGTACTTC. Combining the CDR3 with reference TRBV5-6 and TRBJ2-4 gives the whole variable domain DAGVTQSPTHLIKTRGQQVTLRCSPKSGHDTVSWYQQALGQGPQFIFQYYEEEERQRGNFPDRFSGHQFPNYSSELNVNALLLGDSALYLCASSTLRGDAKNIQYFGAGTRLSVL.

The V and J genes are TRBV5-4 and TRBJ2-3, with TRBD1 as a possible D gene (6 bases). CDR3 length: 13 amino acids. The germline V gene encodes CDR1 SGHNT and CDR2 YYREEE (reference sequence). CDR3 DNA sequence: TGTGTCAACAGTTTACAGGGTCCAGATACGCAGTATTTT. Encoded protein: CVNSLQGPDTQYF.

The rearrangement uses TRBV6-2 or TRBV6-3 and TRBJ2-3; D might be TRBD2 (5 bases). Germline CDR1 MNHEY, CDR2 SVGEGT. V was trimmed by 5 bases and J by 0 bases, leaving 15 bases between them. There are 16 residues in the CDR3. CDR3 sequence (DNA): TGTGCCAGCAGTGTGGGAGCCTTCTCTAGCACAGATACGCAGTATTTT. Translated, it gives CASSVGAFSSTDTQYF.

This clonotype is a singleton in its sample. V and J are TRBV6-5 and TRBJ2-5; 9 nucleotides align to TRBD1. The CDR3 contains 17 residues. CDR1 is MNHEY, CDR2 SVGAGI, per germline. V dropped 7 bases and J dropped 2; count of bases not matched to a gene: 14. CDR3 DNA sequence: TGTGCCAGCATTCCCGCCGGGACAGGGTTCCCACAAGAGACCCAGTACTTC. As protein: CASIPAGTGFPQETQYF.

On this clonotype itself: This CDR3 is missing its conserved last phenylalanine or tryptophan, likely due to a read error. The DNA is omitted, as the CDR3 cannot be located on it reliably, and the CDR3 follows TCRdb's listing. V is TRBV29-1 and J is TRBJ1-2. Including both end residues, the CDR3 is 16 amino acids long. Germline CDR1 and CDR2: SQVTM and ANQGSEA. The CDR3 sequence: CIVVPYQSSGDDGYIL.

V is TRBV28 and J is TRBJ2-5; 9 bases fit TRBD1. The ends lost 2 bases at V and 7 bases at J; junction bases unmatched: 8. CDR3 size: 15 residues. The V gene's germline CDR1 is MDHEN and CDR2 SYDVKM. The CDR3 region is CASSLTGTGLRTQYF. For the CDR3, the DNA is TGTGCCAGCAGTTTAACCGGGACAGGGCTGAGGACCCAGTACTTC.

On this clonotype itself: One end of the junction fails to match germline, which may point to a read error. This chain connects TRBV6-2 or TRBV6-3 to TRBJ2-7; D perhaps matches TRBD2 (5 bases). The CDR3 has 14 amino acids. Germline V gene data show CDR1 as MNHEY and CDR2 as SVGEGT. CDR3 nucleotides: TGTGACAGCAGTCACGGGGTGGAATCCTACAAGCAGTACTTC. Protein product: CDSSHGVESYKQYF.